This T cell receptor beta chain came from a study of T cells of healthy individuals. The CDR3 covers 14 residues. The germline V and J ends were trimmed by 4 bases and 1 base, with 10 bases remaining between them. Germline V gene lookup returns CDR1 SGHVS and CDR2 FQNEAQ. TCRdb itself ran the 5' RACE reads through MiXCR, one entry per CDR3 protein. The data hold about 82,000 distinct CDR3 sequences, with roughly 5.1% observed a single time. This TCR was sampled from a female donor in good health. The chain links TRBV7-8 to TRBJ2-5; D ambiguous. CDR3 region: CASSSLDPQETQYF. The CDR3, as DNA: TGTGCCAGCAGCTCCCTCGACCCCCAAGAGACCCAGTACTTC.